Shown below are 4 T cell receptor beta chains from a single sample sequenced in a study of regulatory T cells in long-lasting Graves disease (dated by TCRdb to about 2021). The time point label, as the study defines it: persistent/refractory GD, antithyroid drugs over 5 years with positive TRAb. For both TCR sequencing and RNA sequencing, RNA was extracted from PBMCs using TRIzol. Receptor libraries were prepared by multiplex PCR. The sequencer listed for this sample is Illumina HiSeq 4000. iRepertoire HTBI primers and Arm-PCR amplification of CDR3 regions were used to construct TCR beta libraries. TCRdb cleaned the public reads at Q25 with fastp, built clones with MiXCR and kept in-frame beta chains. Merged by CDR3 protein, the rows form single entries marked with the most common genes and DNA. The sample data list roughly 300,000 distinct CDR3 sequences, and roughly a fifth of these were observed just once. Just under 30% of the sample is taken by the ten largest.

The source material was peripheral blood mononuclear cells (PBMCs), sampled when the disease was refractory, from a patient treated with antithyroid drugs. These receptors originate from a female donor with Graves disease.

This clonotype came up a few times. Because the CDR3 is missing its conserved closing phenylalanine or tryptophan, this is likely a read error. The gene calls are TRBV2 and TRBJ1-1; D remains ambiguous. The germline CDR1 and CDR2 sequences are SNHLY and FYNNEI. The CDR3 spans 13 residues. Trimming removed 1 base at V and 2 bases at J, with 5 bases between. The CDR3 is CASSEDGNTEAFL. The CDR3 bases are TGTGCCAGCAGTGAAGACGGTAACACTGAAGCTTTCCTT.

There are many counts of this clonotype. The chain combines TRBV6-1 with TRBJ1-2; 7 bases align to TRBD1. Germline V gene sequence: CDR1 MNHNS, CDR2 SASEGT. The CDR3 is made up of 13 amino acids. The junction had 6 bases not matched to a gene; V was cut back by 6 bases and J by 5 bases. The CDR3 DNA sequence: TGTGCCAGCAGGACCCCGACAGGGTATGGCTACACCTTC. Protein: CASRTPTGYGYTF.

This rearrangement joins TRBV3-1 to TRBJ2-5, with D uncertain. The CDR3 loop spans 11 amino acids. The V end was cut by 0 bases, the J end by 7 bases, with 3 bases between. Germline V gene lookup returns CDR1 LGHDT and CDR2 YNNKEL (reference sequence). In DNA, the CDR3 is TGTGCCAGCAGCCAAGAGGGGACCCAGTACTTC. Protein sequence: CASSQEGTQYF.

This clonotype has a handful of counts. The chain uses TRBV4-3 and TRBJ1-1; D might be TRBD1 (5 bases). CDR1 and CDR2 from the germline V gene are LGHNA and YSLEER. The germline V and J ends were trimmed by 0 bases and 11 bases, with 13 bases remaining between them. The CDR3 is made up of 13 amino acids. The CDR3 sequence is CASSQDFSGVAFF. As DNA, the CDR3 is TGCGCCAGCAGCCAAGATTTTTCGGGGGTGGCTTTCTTT.